The TCR beta chain described here comes from a study of cytomegalovirus exposure and HLA in healthy donors. Germline V gene data show CDR1 as SGHRS and CDR2 as YFSETQ. J was trimmed by 2 bases and V by 0 bases; bases with no gene match: 9. The CDR3 spans 18 residues. Primers: 60 Vbeta forward and 13 Jbeta reverse. Profiled with immunoSEQ multiplex PCR; TCRdb holds only in-frame clones, not every one. The table lists around 95,000 clones, over 75% of them singletons. It was healthy bone marrow donors who served as donors. Sequenced input: PBMCs. The chain links TRBV5-1 to TRBJ2-7; the match to TRBD2 covers 12 bases. The sequence was collected from a female donor in good health and CMV-seropositive. CDR3 protein: CASSLARGLAGKTYEQYF. The CDR3, as DNA: TGCGCCAGCAGCTTGGCCCGGGGACTAGCGGGCAAAACCTACGAGCAGTACTTC. Complete variable domain (other parts from reference TRBV5-1 and TRBJ2-7): KAGVTQTPRYLIKTRGQQVTLSCSPISGHRSVSWYQQTPGQGLQFLFEYFSETQRNKGNFPGRFSGRQFSNSRSEMNVSTLELGDSALYLCASSLARGLAGKTYEQYFGPGTRLTVT.